This TCR beta chain was sequenced during a study of blood T cell repertoires in COVID-19. Libraries were prepared by immunoSEQ multiplex PCR; TCRdb keeps only in-frame clonotypes and omits some of them. The sample consists of more than 45,000 clones, around nine tenths of them appearing once. The junction had 4 bases not matched to a gene; V was cut back by 0 bases and J by 4 bases. Looked up from germline, CDR1 is LGHDT and CDR2 is YNNKEL (reference sequence). The CDR3 consists of 16 residues. This TCR was recovered from a woman aged 65 to 85 with active COVID-19. The sample was peripheral blood. The chain recombines TRBV3-1 (or the pseudogene TRBV3-2) with TRBJ2-5; 11 nucleotides agree with TRBD2. Here the CDR3 reads CASSQEIGLAGETQYF. The CDR3 nucleotides are TGTGCCAGCAGCCAAGAGATAGGACTAGCGGGAGAGACCCAGTACTTC.